This is a list of T cell receptor beta chains from one sample in a study of T cells in Graves' hyperthyroidism and ophthalmopathy. TCRdb re-called the multiplex PCR reads through MiXCR, storing one row per CDR3 protein. The data show approximately 490,000 distinct CDR3 sequences, roughly 23% seen once. The material sequenced was blood. These receptor sequences come from a woman aged 70-85 years with Graves' ophthalmopathy. Each CDR3 is given with its conserved first and last residue. The D gene is left open where the match is weak. Clone size is given for some rows only: seen once, a few or many times, or a class if the clone is expanded.

j_call clone_size v_call d_call cdr3_aa cdr3_nt
TRBJ2-2 NA TRBV6-5 NA CASSYMGQVGELFF TGTGCCAGCAGTTACATGGGGCAGGTCGGGGAGCTGTTTTTT
TRBJ2-1 few TRBV7-2 TRBD2 CASSLAGLAGIEQFF TGTGCCAGCAGCTTAGCCGGACTAGCGGGAATTGAGCAGTTCTTC
TRBJ1-6 NA TRBV20-1 NA CSARDFPGYNSPLHF TGCAGTGCTAGGGACTTCCCGGGCTATAATTCACCCCTCCACTTT
TRBJ1-2 NA TRBV6-2/TRBV6-3 NA CASSPPPAGPRGYTF TGTGCCAGCAGTCCCCCCCCGGCGGGGCCTCGTGGCTACACCTTC
TRBJ1-1 few TRBV20-1 NA CSAVRITEAFF TGCAGTGCTGTACGCATAACTGAAGCTTTCTTT
TRBJ1-1 few TRBV18 TRBD1 CASSEKTGGFEAFF TGTGCCAGCTCAGAAAAGACAGGGGGCTTTGAAGCTTTCTTT
TRBJ2-7 few TRBV7-8 TRBD2 CASSTTSGSRSEQYF TGTGCCAGCAGCACGACTAGCGGGAGTCGTTCCGAGCAGTACTTC
TRBJ1-2 few TRBV12-3/TRBV12-4 NA CASTMGVGYTF TGTGCCAGCACCATGGGGGTTGGCTACACCTTC
TRBJ2-7 many TRBV2 TRBD2 CASKRKTSESRGEQYF TGTGCCAGCAAACGGAAGACTAGCGAATCAAGGGGGGAGCAGTACTTC
TRBJ1-1 NA TRBV12-3/TRBV12-4 TRBD1 CAGRQGNTEAFF TGTGCCGGCAGACAGGGGAACACTGAAGCTTTCTTT
TRBJ1-6 NA TRBV20-1 NA CSARAGSTQANSPLHF TGCAGTGCTAGAGCGGGGTCAACCCAAGCTAATTCACCCCTCCACTTT
TRBJ2-7 few TRBV20-1 TRBD2 CSARDWREGSYEQYF TGCAGTGCTAGAGATTGGCGGGAGGGTTCCTACGAGCAGTACTTC
TRBJ2-5 NA TRBV2 TRBD1 CASSPLGTAQETQYF TGCGCCAGCAGCCCGCTCGGGACAGCCCAAGAGACCCAGTACTTC
TRBJ2-3 many TRBV28 NA CASSFGGASTDTQYF TGTGCCAGCAGTTTTGGCGGGGCTAGCACAGATACGCAGTATTTT
TRBJ2-1 few TRBV3-1 NA CASSQDLIPLNEQFF TGTGCCAGCAGCCAAGATTTGATACCACTCAATGAGCAGTTCTTC
TRBJ2-5 NA TRBV6-2/TRBV6-3 NA CASSNGETQYF TGTGCCAGCAGTAATGGGGAGACCCAGTACTTC
TRBJ2-6 few TRBV12-3/TRBV12-4 TRBD1 CASSFKGTVLFSGANVLTF TGTGCCAGCAGTTTTAAGGGGACAGTCCTGTTCTCTGGGGCCAACGTCCTGACTTTC
TRBJ1-3 NA TRBV3-1 NA CASSLDLSSGNTIYF TGTGCCAGCAGCCTGGACCTTAGCTCTGGAAACACCATATATTTT
TRBJ2-7 many TRBV3-1 NA CASSQRLAYEQYF TGTGCCAGCAGCCAAAGACTGGCCTACGAGCAGTACTTC
TRBJ1-1 NA TRBV5-5 NA CASSHGGSWGNTEAFF TGTGCCAGCAGCCACGGAGGCAGCTGGGGGAACACTGAAGCTTTCTTT
TRBJ2-7 NA TRBV7-3 TRBD2 CASSLTGTSGSSEQYF TGTGCCAGCAGCTTAACGGGGACTAGCGGGAGTTCCGAGCAGTACTTC
TRBJ2-1 few TRBV2 TRBD1 CASGTDNKQFF TGTGCCAGTGGGACAGACAATAAGCAGTTCTTC
TRBJ2-1 once TRBV20-1 TRBD2 CSALGDSGRARWNEQFF TGCAGTGCTTTGGGCGATAGCGGGAGGGCCCGATGGAATGAGCAGTTCTTC
TRBJ1-2 many TRBV28 NA CASRSGTRIYGYTF TGTGCCAGCAGATCCGGGACGAGAATCTATGGCTACACCTTC
TRBJ2-1 NA TRBV19 TRBD1 CASSKGQGAYNEQFF TGTGCCAGTAGTAAGGGACAGGGGGCCTACAATGAGCAGTTCTTC
TRBJ2-6 NA TRBV12-3/TRBV12-4 NA CASSLGSTALSGANVLTF TGTGCCAGCAGTTTAGGATCCACTGCGCTCTCTGGGGCCAACGTCCTGACTTTC